This T cell receptor beta chain stems from a study of T cell responses to AZD1222 COVID-19 vaccine (dated by TCRdb to about 2021). For the wider study: A total of 233 trial participants underwent TCR sequencing, of whom some 210 received two doses of AZD1222 and about 26 received two doses of the MenACWY control vaccine. Enrollment into the trials was organized by age into subgroups of 18-55, 56-69 and 70-plus years, and those subgroups contained roughly 140, 27 and 60 TCR-sequenced participants, respectively. Beyond this particular receptor, the publication reports: In the small 56-69-year group, the increase in depth fell short of significance, most likely because of low power. After two AZD1222 doses, both the breadth and the depth of spike-specific TCRs were significantly higher than at day 0 and than in MenACWY recipients. Vaccine-associated CD4 TCRs spanned the whole spike protein, with dominant responses in regions 160-218 and 743-854. Only five to seven AZD1222 recipients were SARS-CoV-2 seropositive at baseline, limiting conclusions about previously exposed vaccinees. Epitopes outside the regions mutated in the B.1.351 and B.1.1.7 variants were reportedly recognized by nearly half of the unique spike-specific TCRs. Most participants were white British and females outnumbered males, and the authors suggested that clonal diversity may have been underestimated. Because no day 14 peak-response samples were available, repertoires were characterized only after the peak T cell response.

The CDR3 regions of human TCRbeta chains were analyzed by immunosequencing. From the authors' description of their analysis: TCRs in the repertoires were matched against a reference library of SARS-CoV-2-specific TCRs that had been generated with the MIRA antigen-specificity platform. Breadth was defined as the fraction of unique TCRs that were SARS-CoV-2-associated, and depth was defined as the fraction of total T cells that were SARS-CoV-2-associated. Each spike-specific TCR was assigned to its reactive spike region and to a CD4 or CD8 class using the MIRA data. Log10-transformed breadth and depth values were compared by one-way ANOVA with Sidak's multiple comparisons tests. This immuneACCESS table, as held by TCRdb, lists in-frame sequences with V and J called but not all clones. Of the missing ones, under half trace to an unresolved V gene in checked studies; the others have no known cause. V, J and clone size reflect that table, while D and trimming were determined from the DNA. The sample table contains around 160,000 clones; only one count was recorded for about 91% of them. Together, the top ten hold approximately 3.9% of the sample.

Remarks on this clone: It has no known antigen specificity. Base qualities are not provided; no much larger clone lies one nucleotide away.

The sample's time point label, in plain terms: about 28 days (+/-7) after the second vaccine dose. AZD1222 recipients with second doses at about 4 weeks or about 12 weeks were pooled, because spike-specific TCR depth and breadth did not differ between schedules. The vaccinee samples were drawn from two UK trials, COV001 and COV002, one of which was a single-blind randomized controlled phase 2/3 trial testing AZD1222 (ChAdOx1 nCoV-19) in healthy adults. Trial participant PBMC samples were collected at day 0 and day 28 after the second dose for TCRbeta chain sequencing. From V the trimming removes 4 bases and from J it removes 8 bases, while the gene matches leave 11 bases of the junction unaccounted for. The germline V gene specifies SGHRS as CDR1 and YFSETQ as CDR2. The CDR3 has 14 amino acids, counting the end cysteine and phenylalanine. Just the 42-base CDR3 DNA is kept, in frame starting at base 1.

Sequenced here: peripheral blood, sampled 28 days after the second AZD1222 dose. The chain is made from TRBV5-1 and TRBJ1-2, with 7 middle bases fitting TRBD1. This receptor was obtained from an adult who received the AZD1222 COVID-19 vaccine. The sequenced DNA is TGCGCCAGCAGCGAGGACAGGTTAATACAAGGCTACACCTTC. This yields the protein CASSEDRLIQGYTF. Extended through the reference TRBV5-1 and TRBJ1-2 proteins, this CDR3 yields the full variable domain: KAGVTQTPRYLIKTRGQQVTLSCSPISGHRSVSWYQQTPGQGLQFLFEYFSETQRNKGNFPGRFSGRQFSNSRSEMNVSTLELGDSALYLCASSEDRLIQGYTFGSGTRLTVV.